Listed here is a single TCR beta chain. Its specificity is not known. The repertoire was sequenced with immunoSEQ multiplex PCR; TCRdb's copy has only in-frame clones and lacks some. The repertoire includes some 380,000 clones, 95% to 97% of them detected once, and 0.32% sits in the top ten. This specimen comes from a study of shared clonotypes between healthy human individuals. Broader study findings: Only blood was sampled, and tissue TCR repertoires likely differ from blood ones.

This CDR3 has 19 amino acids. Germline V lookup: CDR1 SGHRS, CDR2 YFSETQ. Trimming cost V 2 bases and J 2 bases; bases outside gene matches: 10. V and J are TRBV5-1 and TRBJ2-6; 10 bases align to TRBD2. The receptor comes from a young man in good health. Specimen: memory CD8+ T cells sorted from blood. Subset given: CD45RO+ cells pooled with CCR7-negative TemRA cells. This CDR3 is CASSFVLASGGAGANVLTF. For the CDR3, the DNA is TGCGCCAGCAGCTTCGTACTGGCTAGCGGGGGTGCTGGGGCCAACGTCCTGACTTTC. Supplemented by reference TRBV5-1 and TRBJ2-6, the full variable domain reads KAGVTQTPRYLIKTRGQQVTLSCSPISGHRSVSWYQQTPGQGLQFLFEYFSETQRNKGNFPGRFSGRQFSNSRSEMNVSTLELGDSALYLCASSFVLASGGAGANVLTFGAGSRLTVL.